The T cell receptor beta chain under discussion was sequenced for a study of cytomegalovirus exposure and HLA in healthy donors. Whole-study findings and limits: Cytomegalovirus-associated status was assigned to 150 or so TCR beta chains.

Notes on this clone: No antigen is known for it.

Sequencing was performed with immunoSEQ multiplex PCR; in TCRdb, only in-frame clones are kept and a portion is missing. Of about 56,000 clones listed, 85% to 95% are singletons. Looked up from germline, CDR1 is MNHNS and CDR2 is SASEGT. This CDR3 is built from 13 residues. The V and J ends lost 7 bases and 6 bases, in that order; junction bases with no gene match: 7. This receptor was taken from a woman between 18 and 29 years old in good health and CMV-seropositive. This rearrangement joins TRBV6-1 to TRBJ2-3; 7 bases align to TRBD1. Sequenced material: PBMCs. CDR3 protein: CASNLQGEDTQYF. CDR3 nucleotide sequence: TGTGCCAGCAATCTCCAGGGGGAGGATACGCAGTATTTT.